Detailed here is one TCR beta chain. The table came from immunoSEQ multiplex PCR; TCRdb's copy has only in-frame clones and leaves some out. The data show 100,000 to 150,000 clones, with roughly 90% seen just once and approximately 1% held by the top ten. This CDR3 comprises 13 residues. Germline-derived CDR1 and CDR2 are SGHRS and YFSETQ. J lost 4 bases, V lost 4 bases, and 4 bases had no gene match. These data belong to a study of blood T cell repertoires in COVID-19. Study background: Collection of acute and convalescent COVID-19 samples took place in the United States, Italy and Spain.

Sequenced input: peripheral blood. This clonotype originated in an elderly woman with acute or convalescent COVID-19. This sequence joins TRBV5-1 and TRBJ1-2; 7 bases are shared with TRBD1. The CDR3 region is CASSIDRVYGYTF. The CDR3 region has the DNA TGCGCCAGCAGCATTGACAGGGTCTATGGCTACACCTTC.